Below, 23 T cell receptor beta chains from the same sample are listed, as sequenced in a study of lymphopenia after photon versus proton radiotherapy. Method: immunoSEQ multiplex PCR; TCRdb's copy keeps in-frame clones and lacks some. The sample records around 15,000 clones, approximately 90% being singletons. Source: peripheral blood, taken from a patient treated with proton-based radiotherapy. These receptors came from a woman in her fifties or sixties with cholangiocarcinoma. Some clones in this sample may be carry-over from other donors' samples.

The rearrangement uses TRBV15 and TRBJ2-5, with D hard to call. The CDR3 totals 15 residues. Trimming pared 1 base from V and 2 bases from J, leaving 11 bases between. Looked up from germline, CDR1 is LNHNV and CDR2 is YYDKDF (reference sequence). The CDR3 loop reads CATSRARKLQETQYF. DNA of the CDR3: TGTGCCACCAGCAGAGCGCGGAAGTTGCAAGAGACCCAGTACTTC.

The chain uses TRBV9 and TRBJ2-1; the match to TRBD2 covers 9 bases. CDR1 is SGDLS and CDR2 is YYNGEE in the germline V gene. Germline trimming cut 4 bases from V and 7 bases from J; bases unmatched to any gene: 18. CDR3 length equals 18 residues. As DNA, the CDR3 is TGTGCCAGCAGCCCCGGGGGGGCGGGAGGGGTTGCGGTGAATGAGCAGTTCTTC. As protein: CASSPGGAGGVAVNEQFF.

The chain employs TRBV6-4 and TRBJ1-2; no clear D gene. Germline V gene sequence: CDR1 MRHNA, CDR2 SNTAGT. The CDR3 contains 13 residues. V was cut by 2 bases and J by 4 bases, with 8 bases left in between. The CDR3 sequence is CASSDPRRYGYTF. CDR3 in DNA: TGTGCCAGCAGTGACCCCCGACGCTATGGCTACACCTTC.

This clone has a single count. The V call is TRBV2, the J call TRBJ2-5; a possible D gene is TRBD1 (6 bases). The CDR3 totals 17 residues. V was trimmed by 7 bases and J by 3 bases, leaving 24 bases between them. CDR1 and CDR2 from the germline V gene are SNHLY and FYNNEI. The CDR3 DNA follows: TGTGCCAGCACGTGGGACCATCTACAGGGATACAAAGAGACCCAGTACTTC. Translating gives CASTWDHLQGYKETQYF.

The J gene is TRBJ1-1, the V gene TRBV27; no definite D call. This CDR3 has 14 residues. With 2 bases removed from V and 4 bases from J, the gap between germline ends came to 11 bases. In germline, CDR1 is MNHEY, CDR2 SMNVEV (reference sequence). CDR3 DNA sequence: TGTGCCAGCAGTTTAAGGGCCGTTGGCACTGAAGCTTTCTTT. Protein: CASSLRAVGTEAFF.

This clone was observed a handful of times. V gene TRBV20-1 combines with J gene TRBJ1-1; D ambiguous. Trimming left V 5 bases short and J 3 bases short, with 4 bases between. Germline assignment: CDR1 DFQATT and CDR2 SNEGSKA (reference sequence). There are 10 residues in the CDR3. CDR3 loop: CSAPDTEAFF. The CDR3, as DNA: TGCAGTGCTCCGGACACTGAAGCTTTCTTT.

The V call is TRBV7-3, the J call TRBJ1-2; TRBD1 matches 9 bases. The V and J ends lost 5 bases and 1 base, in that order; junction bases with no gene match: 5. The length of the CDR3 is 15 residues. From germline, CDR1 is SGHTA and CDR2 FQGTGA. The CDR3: CASSQGQGLNYGYTF. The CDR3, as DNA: TGTGCCAGCAGCCAAGGACAGGGGCTTAACTATGGCTACACCTTC.

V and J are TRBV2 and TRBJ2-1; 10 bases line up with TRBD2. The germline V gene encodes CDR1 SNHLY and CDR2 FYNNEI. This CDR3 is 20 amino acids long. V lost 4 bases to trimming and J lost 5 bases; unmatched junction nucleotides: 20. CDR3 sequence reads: CASSGIVAGGRESKNNEQFF. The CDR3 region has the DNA TGTGCCAGCAGTGGGATCGTAGCGGGGGGCCGAGAGTCGAAAAACAATGAGCAGTTCTTC.

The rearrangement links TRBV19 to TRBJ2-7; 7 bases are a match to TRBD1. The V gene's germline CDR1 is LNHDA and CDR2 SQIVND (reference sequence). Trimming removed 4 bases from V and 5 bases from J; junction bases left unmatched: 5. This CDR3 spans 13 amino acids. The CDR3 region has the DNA TGTGCCAGTAGTACTAGGGGGCTCGACGAGCAGTACTTC. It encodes CASSTRGLDEQYF.

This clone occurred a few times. In DNA form, the CDR3 reads TGTGCCAGCAGAGGTTCCTTAGCGGGGGGGACCGGGGAGCTGTTTTTT. Its translation is CASRGSLAGGTGELFF. V gene TRBV2 combines with J gene TRBJ2-2; 11 bases agree with TRBD2. Germline V gene data show CDR1 as SNHLY and CDR2 as FYNNEI. With 6 bases clipped from V and 5 bases from J, the junction kept 8 bases outside the gene matches. This CDR3 has 16 amino acids.

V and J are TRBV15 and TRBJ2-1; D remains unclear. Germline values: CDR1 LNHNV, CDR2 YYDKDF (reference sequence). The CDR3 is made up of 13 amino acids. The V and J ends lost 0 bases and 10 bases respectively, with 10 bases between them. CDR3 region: CATSRDPGAEQFF. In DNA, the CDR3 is TGTGCCACCAGCAGAGATCCGGGTGCGGAGCAGTTCTTC.

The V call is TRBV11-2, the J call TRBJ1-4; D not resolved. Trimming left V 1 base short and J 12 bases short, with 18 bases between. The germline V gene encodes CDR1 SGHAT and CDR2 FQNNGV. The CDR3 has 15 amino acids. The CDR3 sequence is CASSLGRSWVPELFF. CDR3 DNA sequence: TGTGCCAGCAGCTTAGGGCGTTCCTGGGTTCCGGAACTGTTTTTT.

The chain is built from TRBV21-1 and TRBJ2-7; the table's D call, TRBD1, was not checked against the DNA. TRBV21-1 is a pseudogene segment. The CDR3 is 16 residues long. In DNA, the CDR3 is TGTGCCAGCAGCCACCCCCCGGACAGGGGCCCCTACGAGCAGTACTTC. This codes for CASSHPPDRGPYEQYF.

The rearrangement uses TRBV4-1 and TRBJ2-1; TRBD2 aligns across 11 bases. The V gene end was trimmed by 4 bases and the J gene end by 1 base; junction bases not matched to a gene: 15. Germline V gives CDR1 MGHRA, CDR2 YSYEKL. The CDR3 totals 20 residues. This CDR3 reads CASSLTGLAERGLSYNEQFF. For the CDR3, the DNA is TGCGCCAGCAGCCTAACGGGACTAGCGGAGCGGGGCCTGTCCTACAATGAGCAGTTCTTC.

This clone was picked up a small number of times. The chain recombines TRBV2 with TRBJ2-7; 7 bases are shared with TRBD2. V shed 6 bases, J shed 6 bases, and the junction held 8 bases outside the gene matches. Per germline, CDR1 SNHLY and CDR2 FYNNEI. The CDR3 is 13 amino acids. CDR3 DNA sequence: TGTGCCAGCAGCGCGGGGGTGGGTTCCGAGCAGTACTTC. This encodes CASSAGVGSEQYF. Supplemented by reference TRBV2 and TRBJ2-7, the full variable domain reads EPEVTQTPSHQVTQMGQEVILRCVPISNHLYFYWYRQILGQKVEFLVSFYNNEISEKSEIFDDQFSVERPDGSNFTLKIRSTKLEDSAMYFCASSAGVGSEQYFGPGTRLTVT.

The CDR3 DNA reads TGTGCCAGCAGGGGGGGCGGGAGCAATCAGCCCCAGCATTTT. Amino acids: CASRGGGSNQPQHF. V and J are TRBV2 and TRBJ1-5, with D maybe TRBD1 (6 bases). The CDR3 loop spans 14 amino acids. Trimming took off 6 bases at V and 1 base at J, with 10 bases between the two ends. Germline-derived CDR1 and CDR2 are SNHLY and FYNNEI. Using reference TRBV2 and TRBJ1-5 for the parts outside the CDR3, the full variable domain is EPEVTQTPSHQVTQMGQEVILRCVPISNHLYFYWYRQILGQKVEFLVSFYNNEISEKSEIFDDQFSVERPDGSNFTLKIRSTKLEDSAMYFCASRGGGSNQPQHFGDGTRLSIL.

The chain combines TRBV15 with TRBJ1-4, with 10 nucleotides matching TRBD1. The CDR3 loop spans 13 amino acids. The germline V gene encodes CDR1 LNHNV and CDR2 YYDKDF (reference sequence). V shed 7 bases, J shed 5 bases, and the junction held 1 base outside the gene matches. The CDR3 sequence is CATKTGGNEKLFF. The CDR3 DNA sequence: TGTGCCACCAAGACAGGGGGCAATGAAAAACTGTTTTTT.

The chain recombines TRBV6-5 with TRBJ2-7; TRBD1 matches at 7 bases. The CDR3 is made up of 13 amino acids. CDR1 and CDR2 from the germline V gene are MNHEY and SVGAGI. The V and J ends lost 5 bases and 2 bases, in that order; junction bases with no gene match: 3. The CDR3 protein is CASSRQGPYEQYF. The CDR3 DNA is TGTGCCAGCAGTCGACAGGGCCCCTACGAGCAGTACTTC.

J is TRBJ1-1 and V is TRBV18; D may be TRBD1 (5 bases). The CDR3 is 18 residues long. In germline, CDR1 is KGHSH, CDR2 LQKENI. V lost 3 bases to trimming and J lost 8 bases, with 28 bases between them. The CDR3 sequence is CASSPARGTALDSNEAFF. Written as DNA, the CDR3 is TGTGCCAGCTCACCGGCACGCGGGACGGCCCTTGATTCCAACGAAGCTTTCTTT.

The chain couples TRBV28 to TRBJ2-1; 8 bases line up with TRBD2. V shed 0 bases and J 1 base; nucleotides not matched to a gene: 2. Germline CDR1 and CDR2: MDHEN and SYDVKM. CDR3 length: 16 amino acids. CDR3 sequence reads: CASSLWAGGSYNEQFF. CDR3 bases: TGTGCCAGCAGTTTATGGGCGGGAGGTTCCTACAATGAGCAGTTCTTC.

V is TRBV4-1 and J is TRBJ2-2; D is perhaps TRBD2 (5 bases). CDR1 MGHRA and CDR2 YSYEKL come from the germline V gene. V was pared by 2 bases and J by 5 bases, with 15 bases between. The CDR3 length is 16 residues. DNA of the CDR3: TGCGCCAGCAGCCAAAACCCTGGACTGGCAACCGGGGAGCTGTTTTTT. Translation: CASSQNPGLATGELFF.

The CDR3 DNA reads as TGCGCCAGCAGCCCGAGCCCAGAGACCCAGTACTTC. Translated, it gives CASSPSPETQYF. V usage is TRBV5-1 and J usage is TRBJ2-5; D call uncertain. Germline V lookup: CDR1 SGHRS, CDR2 YFSETQ. The CDR3 loop spans 12 amino acids. The V gene lost 4 bases and the J gene lost 4 bases, with 8 bases spanning the gap.

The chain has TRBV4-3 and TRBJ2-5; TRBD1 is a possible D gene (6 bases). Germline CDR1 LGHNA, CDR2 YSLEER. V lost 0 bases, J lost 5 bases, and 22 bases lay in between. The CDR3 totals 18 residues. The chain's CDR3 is CASSQESLRGRGRETQYF. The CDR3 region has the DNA TGCGCCAGCAGCCAAGAAAGTCTAAGGGGCAGGGGAAGGGAGACCCAGTACTTC.